The clone carrying this T cell receptor (beta chain) has a handful of counts. The data are from a study of spatial heterogeneity in lung cancer. Study details: Sequencing of follow-up PBMC samples took place when they were available, at a median of about two years after resection. Compared with alpha-chain sequences, beta-chain sequences were consistently detected in greater numbers.

TCRdb redid the calling of the 5' RACE reads with MiXCR, one entry per CDR3 protein. Among around 110,000 distinct CDR3 sequences listed, approximately 12% were seen once. With 6 bases removed from V and 4 bases from J, the gap between germline ends came to 10 bases. CDR1 and CDR2 from the germline V gene are SGHRS and YFSETQ. This CDR3 has 12 amino acids. Time point in this sample: blood at routine non-recurrence follow-up after resection. The authors sequenced whole RNA from tumor, nontumor lung or frozen PBMC without sorting. Source: PBMCs, taken at follow-up. The clonotype comes from a male donor with early-stage non-small cell lung cancer. The genes are TRBV5-1 and TRBJ1-2; D is uncertain. In DNA, the CDR3 is TGCGCCAGCAAGGCGTCCGGCTATGGCTACACCTTC. Residues: CASKASGYGYTF.